In its sample, the clone carrying this T cell receptor beta chain was seen a few times. Its antigen remains unknown. The data were taken from a study of T-cell reconstitution after alpha-beta-depleted transplantation in children. Study-level findings and limits: T-cell numbers and diversity, one year after transplant, stemmed largely from T cells that were newly produced.

Preparation of the TCRbeta library used unique molecular identifiers. TCRdb redid the calling of the PCR reads with MiXCR, one entry per CDR3 protein. The sample shows some 830,000 distinct CDR3 sequences, approximately 15% of them seen only once. Germline CDR1 SQVTM, CDR2 ANQGSEA. V lost 5 bases and J 4 bases, leaving 7 bases between the germline ends. The CDR3 runs to 11 residues. This specimen consisted of PBMCs, mostly from graft donor cells, obtained 360 days after TCRalphabeta/CD19-depleted stem cell transplant. This receptor was obtained from a male patient aged 10 to 17 who had a stem cell transplant for acute lymphoblastic leukemia, so the T cells may come from the graft donor. The V gene is TRBV29-1, the J gene TRBJ2-3, with unresolved D. CDR3 region: CSVRAADTQYF. In DNA, the CDR3 is TGCAGCGTTAGGGCGGCAGATACGCAGTATTTT.